Below are 28 T cell receptor beta chains sequenced from a single sample in a study of T cells in Graves' hyperthyroidism and ophthalmopathy. RNA transcripts served as the template for amplifying TCR beta CDR3 regions. RT-PCR in the first round (using the HTBI primer set) targeted the TCR CDR3. In TCRdb, the multiplex PCR reads were re-called with MiXCR into one record per CDR3 protein. This sample has approximately 590,000 distinct CDR3 sequences, with roughly 14% found just once. The sequenced material came from blood. The receptors stem from a woman younger than 45 with Graves' hyperthyroidism.

This clonotype was counted at least ten times. The chain uses TRBV30 and TRBJ2-5; perhaps TRBD2 as D (5 bases). Germline V gives CDR1 GTSNPN, CDR2 SVGIG (reference sequence). The CDR3 extends over 13 amino acids. Trimming removed 1 base at V and 4 bases at J, with 10 bases between. CDR3 sequence: CAWSGSAGETQYF. The DNA for the CDR3 is TGTGCCTGGAGTGGGTCCGCGGGAGAGACCCAGTACTTC.

The chain employs TRBV20-1 and TRBJ2-3; 10 bases line up with TRBD1. The germline gives CDR1 DFQATT, CDR2 SNEGSKA (reference sequence). With V trimmed by 4 bases and J by 7 bases, 8 bases remained unmatched. CDR3 length: 14 residues. CDR3 sequence reads: CSAKYGQGENTQYF. CDR3 DNA: TGCAGTGCTAAATACGGACAGGGGGAAAATACGCAGTATTTT.

This clonotype has at least ten counts. This chain joins TRBV6-2 or TRBV6-3 and TRBJ2-7; D possibly uses TRBD1 or TRBD2 (5 bases each). V lost 5 bases to trimming and J lost 4 bases, with 18 bases between them. This CDR3 is built from 15 residues. Germline lookup yields CDR1 MNHEY and CDR2 SVGEGT. The CDR3 DNA reads as TGTGCCAGCAGTAGAACCGGGACCAGGTCTTACGAGCAGTACTTC. Encoded protein: CASSRTGTRSYEQYF.

In this sample, this clonotype turned up a few times. J is TRBJ2-1 and V is TRBV20-1; D is possibly TRBD2 (6 bases). Trimming left V 5 bases short and J 6 bases short, with 17 bases between. Germline CDR1 and CDR2: DFQATT and SNEGSKA (reference sequence). There are 14 residues in the CDR3. The CDR3 sequence is CSAYGTSGRNEQFF. The DNA for the CDR3 is TGCAGTGCTTACGGGACTTCGGGGCGCAATGAGCAGTTCTTC.

J is TRBJ1-5 and V is TRBV6-4; no reliable D call. V lost 0 bases to trimming and J lost 12 bases, with 12 bases between them. CDR1 is MRHNA, CDR2 SNTAGT, per germline. The CDR3 loop spans 13 amino acids. The CDR3 region has the DNA TGTGCCAGCAGTGACTCAGAAAAGGGATACCAGCATTTT. Amino acid sequence: CASSDSEKGYQHF.

This clonotype was found many times. The genes are TRBV12-3 or TRBV12-4 and TRBJ2-5, with TRBD2 matching over 9 bases. This CDR3 is 18 amino acids long. Germline trimming cut 9 bases from V and 1 base from J; bases unmatched to any gene: 18. The CDR3 region is CASGVGLSSGSPQETQYF. The CDR3 DNA reads TGTGCCAGTGGGGTGGGGTTGAGTAGCGGGAGTCCCCAAGAGACCCAGTACTTC.

This clonotype was observed a few times. V usage is TRBV7-2 and J usage is TRBJ2-3; 7 bases are shared with TRBD2. J lost 2 bases, V lost 5 bases, and 10 bases had no gene match. CDR3 size: 16 residues. Germline CDR1 reads SGHTA; CDR2 reads FQGNSA. The chain's CDR3 is CASSRLLAATTDTQYF. The CDR3 nucleotides read TGTGCCAGCAGCAGGCTCCTAGCGGCTACCACAGATACGCAGTATTTT.

This clonotype was observed at least ten times. V gene TRBV12-3 or TRBV12-4 combines with J gene TRBJ2-5; no clear D gene. V lost 9 bases and J lost 3, with 8 bases in between. The CDR3 consists of 11 residues. In nucleotides, the CDR3 is TGTGCCAGTAGCTCAGAAGAGACCCAGTACTTC. Amino acids: CASSSEETQYF.

The V call is TRBV19, the J call TRBJ1-3; D is undetermined. The CDR3 is 16 amino acids. V gave up 6 bases and J gave up 0 bases, with 15 bases separating them. Germline assignment: CDR1 LNHDA and CDR2 SQIVND (reference sequence). CDR3 bases: TGTGCCAGTAGGGACCTACCACTTTACTCTGGAAACACCATATATTTT. Its translation: CASRDLPLYSGNTIYF.

This clonotype has more than one count but fewer than ten. V is TRBV20-1 and J is TRBJ1-5; 7 positions match TRBD1. The J segment lost 6 bases and the V segment lost 5 bases, leaving 7 bases of the junction unmatched. CDR1 is DFQATT, CDR2 SNEGSKA, per germline (reference sequence). The CDR3 is 13 amino acids. CDR3 DNA sequence: TGCAGTGCTGGGAAGGGGGCCGCTCAGCCCCAGCATTTT. It specifies CSAGKGAAQPQHF.

This clonotype has at least ten counts. The chain combines TRBV5-1 with TRBJ2-1, with a possible D match to TRBD2 (6 bases). V shed 4 bases and J shed 5 bases, with 16 bases lying between them. Looked up from germline, CDR1 is SGHRS and CDR2 is YFSETQ. CDR3 length: 15 residues. CDR3 bases: TGCGCCAGCAGCCCCGATGGGGGGACCCACAATGAGCAGTTCTTC. The encoded protein is CASSPDGGTHNEQFF. The entire variable domain, with the rest obtained from reference TRBV5-1 and TRBJ2-1, is as follows: KAGVTQTPRYLIKTRGQQVTLSCSPISGHRSVSWYQQTPGQGLQFLFEYFSETQRNKGNFPGRFSGRQFSNSRSEMNVSTLELGDSALYLCASSPDGGTHNEQFFGPGTRLTVL.

This clonotype was seen a handful of times. The rearrangement links TRBV9 to TRBJ2-3; 9 bases map to TRBD2. The ends lost 0 bases at V and 4 bases at J; junction bases unmatched: 12. Germline values: CDR1 SGDLS, CDR2 YYNGEE. The CDR3 length is 18 residues. The CDR3 coding sequence is TGTGCCAGCAGCGTAGTTGCGGGAGGGCCTACCTTCCCAGATACGCAGTATTTT. Translated, it gives CASSVVAGGPTFPDTQYF.

Concerning this clonotype: A much larger clonotype is one base distant, so this may be a read error. The genes are TRBV6-5 and TRBJ2-1; D is uncertain. V gave up 7 bases and J gave up 0 bases, with 7 bases separating them. Germline assignment: CDR1 MNHEY and CDR2 SVGAGI. The CDR3 extends over 13 amino acids. The CDR3 is CASKSLSYNEQFF. As DNA, the CDR3 is TGTGCCAGCAAGTCACTCTCCTACAATGAGCAGTTCTTC.

This clonotype appeared many times. The chain has TRBV20-1 and TRBJ2-1; D possibly corresponds to TRBD1 (6 bases). The ends were cut back, 6 bases at V and 1 base at J, with 16 bases in the middle. CDR3 length: 15 amino acids. Looked up from germline, CDR1 is DFQATT and CDR2 is SNEGSKA (reference sequence). The CDR3 nucleotides read TGCAGTGCCAGGGGCCTCACTCAATCCTACAATGAGCAGTTCTTC. Protein sequence: CSARGLTQSYNEQFF.

This clonotype was counted ten times or more. CDR3 sequence reads: CASSVLNTGELFF. The CDR3 region has the DNA TGTGCCAGCAGTGTCTTAAACACCGGGGAGCTGTTTTTT. The chain carries TRBV27 and TRBJ2-2; D is unclear. The CDR3 is 13 residues long. V was trimmed by 5 bases and J by 2 bases, leaving 6 bases between them. Per germline, CDR1 MNHEY and CDR2 SMNVEV (reference sequence).

The V gene is TRBV18, the J gene TRBJ2-3; no clear D. V lost 3 bases to trimming and J lost 3 bases, with 13 bases between them. Germline V gene lookup returns CDR1 KGHSH and CDR2 LQKENI. This CDR3 has 15 amino acids. CDR3 residues: CASSPDGFGTDTQYF. CDR3 nucleotides: TGTGCCAGCTCACCGGACGGGTTCGGAACAGATACGCAGTATTTT.

Many counts were recorded for this clonotype. V and J are TRBV7-2 and TRBJ2-1; TRBD2 matches at 15 bases. There are 19 residues in the CDR3. From germline, CDR1 is SGHTA and CDR2 FQGNSA. V lost 1 base to trimming and J lost 2 bases; unmatched junction nucleotides: 6. The CDR3 nucleotides are TGTGCCAGCAGCTTAGTTGGACTAGCGGGAGGGGGCCCCTACAATGAGCAGTTCTTC. It yields the protein CASSLVGLAGGGPYNEQFF. Filled out from reference TRBV7-2 and TRBJ2-1, the complete variable domain reads GAGVSQSPSNKVTEKGKDVELRCDPISGHTALYWYRQSLGQGLEFLIYFQGNSAPDKSGLPSDRFSAERTGGSVSTLTIQRTQQEDSAVYLCASSLVGLAGGGPYNEQFFGPGTRLTVL.

The chain is built from TRBV2 and TRBJ1-2; D is undetermined. The V gene lost 2 bases and the J gene lost 14 bases, with 18 bases spanning the gap. Germline CDR1 and CDR2: SNHLY and FYNNEI. The CDR3 is made up of 13 amino acids. DNA of the CDR3: TGTGCCAGCAGTGAATTAGAGACACGCAGAAGAACCTTC. It encodes CASSELETRRRTF.

This clonotype has ten or more counts. This chain uses TRBV2 with TRBJ2-1; 15 bases map to TRBD2. The CDR3 loop spans 20 amino acids. Trimming cost V 2 bases and J 6 bases; bases outside gene matches: 14. CDR1 is SNHLY, CDR2 FYNNEI, per germline. CDR3 in amino acids: CASSESGRTRTSGRGNEQFF. The CDR3 nucleotides read TGTGCCAGCAGTGAATCAGGAAGAACCAGGACTAGCGGGAGGGGCAATGAGCAGTTCTTC. Complete variable domain (other parts from reference TRBV2 and TRBJ2-1): EPEVTQTPSHQVTQMGQEVILRCVPISNHLYFYWYRQILGQKVEFLVSFYNNEISEKSEIFDDQFSVERPDGSNFTLKIRSTKLEDSAMYFCASSESGRTRTSGRGNEQFFGPGTRLTVL.

This clonotype occurred a few times. This may be a read error: a much more frequent sequence differs by one nucleotide. V gene TRBV7-2 combines with J gene TRBJ2-2; D gene unclear. The CDR3 contains 16 residues. Per germline, CDR1 SGHTA and CDR2 FQGNSA. The germline V and J ends were trimmed by 5 bases and 5 bases, with 18 bases remaining between them. The CDR3 loop reads CASSPRSWTITGELFF. CDR3 bases: TGTGCCAGCAGCCCCCGTTCCTGGACGATAACCGGGGAGCTGTTTTTT. The full variable domain, in which reference TRBV7-2 and TRBJ2-2 provide the parts outside the CDR3, is GAGVSQSPSNKVTEKGKDVELRCDPISGHTALYWYRQSLGQGLEFLIYFQGNSAPDKSGLPSDRFSAERTGGSVSTLTIQRTQQEDSAVYLCASSPRSWTITGELFFGEGSRLTVL.

This clonotype was seen at least ten times. This chain uses TRBV11-1 with TRBJ2-1; no firm D call. Trimming removed 5 bases at V and 6 bases at J, with 20 bases between. In germline, CDR1 is SGHAT, CDR2 FQDESV (reference sequence). The CDR3 length is 16 residues. The CDR3 nucleotides read TGTGCCAGCAGCCCCTTCTCAAGCGAAAGTCCCAATGAGCAGTTCTTC. Translated, it gives CASSPFSSESPNEQFF.

This clonotype was picked up many times. This chain uses TRBV12-3 or TRBV12-4 with TRBJ2-1; the match to TRBD2 covers 8 bases. This CDR3 region has 12 residues. V gave up 10 bases and J gave up 6 bases; unmatched junction bases: 5. The CDR3 region has the DNA TGTGCCACCAAGGCGGGGGGCAATGAGCAGTTCTTC. This gives the protein CATKAGGNEQFF.

The rearrangement links TRBV6-2 or TRBV6-3 to TRBJ2-1, with a tentative D call TRBD2 (6 bases). V gave up 2 bases and J gave up 0 bases, with 11 bases separating them. This CDR3 comprises 16 residues. Germline CDR1 and CDR2: MNHEY and SVGEGT. CDR3 loop: CASSYGAGPSYNEQFF. The DNA of the CDR3 is TGTGCCAGCAGTTACGGTGCGGGGCCCTCCTACAATGAGCAGTTCTTC.

This clonotype was seen repeatedly, ten times or more. The chain employs TRBV12-3 or TRBV12-4 and TRBJ2-7; D may be TRBD1 or TRBD2 (5 bases each). This CDR3 contains 14 residues. V was trimmed by 5 bases and J by 0 bases, leaving 11 bases between them. The CDR3 here is CASSPRDVSYEQYF. The CDR3 DNA follows: TGTGCCAGCAGTCCCCGGGACGTCTCCTACGAGCAGTACTTC.

The J gene is TRBJ2-3, the V gene TRBV5-6; a weak D match, TRBD2 (5 bases). Germline V gene lookup returns CDR1 SGHDT and CDR2 YYEEEE. The CDR3 has 15 residues. The V end was cut by 4 bases, the J end by 2 bases, with 14 bases between. In DNA, the CDR3 is TGTGCCAGCAGCACTAGACACACATACACAGATACGCAGTATTTT. Translation: CASSTRHTYTDTQYF. The whole variable domain, remainder taken from reference TRBV5-6 and TRBJ2-3, is DAGVTQSPTHLIKTRGQQVTLRCSPKSGHDTVSWYQQALGQGPQFIFQYYEEEERQRGNFPDRFSGHQFPNYSSELNVNALLLGDSALYLCASSTRHTYTDTQYFGPGTRLTVL.

This clonotype was recorded at least ten times. This chain uses TRBV30 with TRBJ2-3, with D tentatively TRBD2 (6 bases). CDR1 GTSNPN and CDR2 SVGIG come from the germline V gene (reference sequence). This CDR3 comprises 18 residues. Trimming stripped 0 bases from V and 6 bases from J, with 25 bases between. DNA of the CDR3: TGTGCCTGGAGTGTCACTAAGTTAGGTAGCGGAGGAGTGGATACGCAGTATTTT. Its protein is CAWSVTKLGSGGVDTQYF.

This clonotype appeared a few times. The chain links TRBV19 to TRBJ1-5; the D gene is possibly TRBD1 (5 bases). Germline V gene sequence: CDR1 LNHDA, CDR2 SQIVND (reference sequence). This CDR3 has 14 amino acids. V lost 8 bases and J lost 1, with 12 bases in between. In DNA, the CDR3 is TGTGCCAGTGCTTCTGCAGGGAGCAATCAGCCCCAGCATTTT. This translates into CASASAGSNQPQHF.

This clonotype has ten or more counts. The V gene is TRBV2, the J gene TRBJ1-1, with a weak D call TRBD1 (6 bases). The germline V gene has CDR1 SNHLY and CDR2 FYNNEI. This CDR3 has 15 residues. With 7 bases removed from V and 7 bases from J, the gap between germline ends came to 22 bases. CDR3 in amino acids: CASNRAARTRVEAFF. CDR3 bases: TGTGCCAGCAACAGGGCCGCACGGACTAGGGTTGAAGCTTTCTTT.